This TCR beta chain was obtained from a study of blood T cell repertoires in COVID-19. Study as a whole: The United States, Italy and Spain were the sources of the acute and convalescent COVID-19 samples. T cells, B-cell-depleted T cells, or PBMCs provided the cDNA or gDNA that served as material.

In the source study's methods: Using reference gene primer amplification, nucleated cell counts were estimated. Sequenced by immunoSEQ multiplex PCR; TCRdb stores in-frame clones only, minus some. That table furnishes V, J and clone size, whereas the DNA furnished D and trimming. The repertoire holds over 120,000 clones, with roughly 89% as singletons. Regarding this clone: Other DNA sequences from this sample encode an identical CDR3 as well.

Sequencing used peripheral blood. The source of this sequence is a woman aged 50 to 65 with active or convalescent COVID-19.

CDR3 DNA: TGTGCCAGCAGCTTAGGGGGGACCGGGGGAGAGACCCAGTACTTC. Translating gives CASSLGGTGGETQYF. This chain uses TRBV7-8 with TRBJ2-5; tentatively, D is TRBD2 (6 bases). The germline V gene has CDR1 SGHVS and CDR2 FQNEAQ. V was clipped by 1 base and J by 4 bases, with 13 bases between them. The CDR3 covers 15 residues.